Described below is a single T cell receptor (beta chain) sequence and its context. Participant-given clinical history determined each cohort assignment. This specimen belongs to a study of blood T cell repertoires in COVID-19. About the research overall: Before being deemed recovered, Cohort 3 donors had two negative PCRs, clearance, or symptom resolution. From T cells, B-cell-depleted T cells, or PBMCs came the material, which was cDNA or gDNA. Whether acute or convalescent, the COVID-19 samples came from the United States, Italy and Spain.

Here immunoSEQ multiplex PCR was the method, and the copy in TCRdb shows in-frame clones only, minus some. The data contain under 150,000 clones, under 90% of them singletons. Trimming at V came to 7 bases and at J to 2 bases, leaving 12 bases not matched to a gene. Per the germline V gene, CDR1 is SQVTM and CDR2 is ANQGSEA. CDR3 length equals 16 residues. This TCR was recovered from a man aged 50 or older in a cohort exposed to, infected with or recovered from COVID-19 (not recorded which). The chain combines TRBV29-1 with TRBJ2-7, with 12 nucleotides matching TRBD2. Sequencing used PBMCs or T cells enriched from blood (not recorded which). The CDR3 DNA reads TGCAGCGCCCAGGGCCCCGGACTAGCGGGGACCTACGAGCAGTACTTC. This gives the protein CSAQGPGLAGTYEQYF.